This TCR beta chain was recorded in a study of blood T cell repertoires in COVID-19. In the authors' methods: Using reference gene primer amplification, nucleated cell counts were estimated. The data were produced by immunoSEQ multiplex PCR, yet TCRdb's version contains in-frame clones alone and is incomplete. For V, J and clone size, that table is used; D and trimming come from the DNA. The profile shows 300,000 or so clones, roughly 91% of them singletons. Germline V gene sequence: CDR1 MDHEN, CDR2 SYDVKM. The CDR3 runs 15 residues. With regard to this clone: A junction end diverges from the germline sequence, so it may reflect a read error.

This sequence originates from a woman between 45 and 60 years old who had been exposed to COVID-19. The chain has TRBV28 and TRBJ1-6, with unresolved D. Material: PBMCs or T cells enriched from blood (not recorded which). The chain's CDR3 is CASNLPGSYNSPLHF. Here the CDR3 DNA reads TGTGCCAGCAATTTACCGGGCTCCTATAATTCACCCCTCCACTTT.